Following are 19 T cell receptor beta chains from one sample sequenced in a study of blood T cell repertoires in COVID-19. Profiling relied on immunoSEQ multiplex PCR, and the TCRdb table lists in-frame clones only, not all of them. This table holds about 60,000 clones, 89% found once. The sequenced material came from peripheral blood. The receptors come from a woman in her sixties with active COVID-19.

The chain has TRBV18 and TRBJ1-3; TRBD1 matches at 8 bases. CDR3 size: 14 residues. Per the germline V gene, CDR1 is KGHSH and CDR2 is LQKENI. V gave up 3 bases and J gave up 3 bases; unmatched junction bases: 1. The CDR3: CASSPTGVGNTIYF. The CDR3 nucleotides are TGTGCCAGCTCACCGACAGGGGTTGGAAACACCATATATTTT. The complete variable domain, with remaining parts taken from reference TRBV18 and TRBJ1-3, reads NAGVMQNPRHLVRRRGQEARLRCSPMKGHSHVYWYRQLPEEGLKFMVYLQKENIIDESGMPKERFSAEFPKEGPSILRIQQVVRGDSAAYFCASSPTGVGNTIYFGEGSWLTVV.

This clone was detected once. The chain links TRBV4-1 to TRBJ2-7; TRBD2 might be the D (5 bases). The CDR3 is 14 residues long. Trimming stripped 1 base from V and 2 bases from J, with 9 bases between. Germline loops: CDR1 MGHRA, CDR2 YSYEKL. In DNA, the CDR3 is TGCGCCAGCAGCCAAGCCCCGACTACCTACGAGCAGTACTTC. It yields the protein CASSQAPTTYEQYF.

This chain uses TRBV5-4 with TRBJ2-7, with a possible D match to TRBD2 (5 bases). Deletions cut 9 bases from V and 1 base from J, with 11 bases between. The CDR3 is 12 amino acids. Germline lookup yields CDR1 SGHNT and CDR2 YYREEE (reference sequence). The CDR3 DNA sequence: TGTGCCACCCGCCGGGAATCCTACGAGCAGTACTTC. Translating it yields CATRRESYEQYF.

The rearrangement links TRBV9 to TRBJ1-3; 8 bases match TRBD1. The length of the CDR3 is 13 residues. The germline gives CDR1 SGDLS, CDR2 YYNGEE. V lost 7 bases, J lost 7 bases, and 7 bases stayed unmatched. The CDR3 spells CASQGAGMNTIYF. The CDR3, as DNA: TGTGCCAGCCAGGGGGCAGGCATGAACACCATATATTTT.

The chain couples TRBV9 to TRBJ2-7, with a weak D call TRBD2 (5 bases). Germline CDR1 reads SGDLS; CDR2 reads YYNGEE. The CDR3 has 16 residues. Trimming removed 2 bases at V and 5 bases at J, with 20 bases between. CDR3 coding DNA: TGTGCCAGCAGCGTCACGCCGGGATTACTTGGCCACGAGCAGTACTTC. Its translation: CASSVTPGLLGHEQYF.

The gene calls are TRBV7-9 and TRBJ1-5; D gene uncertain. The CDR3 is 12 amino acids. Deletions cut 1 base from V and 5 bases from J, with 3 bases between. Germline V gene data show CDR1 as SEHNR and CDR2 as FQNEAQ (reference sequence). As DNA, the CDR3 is TGTGCCAGCAGCTTAGACTATCAGCCCCAGCATTTT. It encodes CASSLDYQPQHF.

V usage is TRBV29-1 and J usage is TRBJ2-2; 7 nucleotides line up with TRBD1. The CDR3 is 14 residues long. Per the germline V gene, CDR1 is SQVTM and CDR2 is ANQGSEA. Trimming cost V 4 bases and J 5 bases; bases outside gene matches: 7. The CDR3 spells CSVARGGNTGELFF. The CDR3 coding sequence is TGCAGCGTTGCACGAGGGGGCAATACCGGGGAGCTGTTTTTT.

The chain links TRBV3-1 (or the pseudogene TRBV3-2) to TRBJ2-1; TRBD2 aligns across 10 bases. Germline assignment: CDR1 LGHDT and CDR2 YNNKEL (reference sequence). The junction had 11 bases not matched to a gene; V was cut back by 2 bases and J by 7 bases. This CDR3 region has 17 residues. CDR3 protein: CASSQLRAGGPGNEQFF. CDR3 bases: TGTGCCAGCAGCCAACTCCGAGCGGGGGGGCCGGGGAATGAGCAGTTCTTC.

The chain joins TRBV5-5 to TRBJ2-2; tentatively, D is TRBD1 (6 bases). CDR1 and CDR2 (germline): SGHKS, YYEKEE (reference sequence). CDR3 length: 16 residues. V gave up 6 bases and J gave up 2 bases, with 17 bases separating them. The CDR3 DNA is TGTGCCAGCACCTCAACCGGGACATCTAACACCGGGGAGCTGTTTTTT. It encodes CASTSTGTSNTGELFF.

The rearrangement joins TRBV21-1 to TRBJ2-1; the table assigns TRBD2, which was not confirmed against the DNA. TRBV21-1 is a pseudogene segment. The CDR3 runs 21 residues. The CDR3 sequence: CASSKGEGCGAGDPSYNEQFF. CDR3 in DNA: TGTGCCAGCAGCAAAGGTGAGGGTTGCGGAGCGGGGGACCCCTCCTACAATGAGCAGTTCTTC.

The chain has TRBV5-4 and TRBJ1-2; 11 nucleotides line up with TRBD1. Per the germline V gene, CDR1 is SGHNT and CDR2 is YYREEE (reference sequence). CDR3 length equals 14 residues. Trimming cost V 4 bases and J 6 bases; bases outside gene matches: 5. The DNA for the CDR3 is TGTGCCAGCAGCCCTAAGGACAGGGGGCATGGCTACACCTTC. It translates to CASSPKDRGHGYTF.

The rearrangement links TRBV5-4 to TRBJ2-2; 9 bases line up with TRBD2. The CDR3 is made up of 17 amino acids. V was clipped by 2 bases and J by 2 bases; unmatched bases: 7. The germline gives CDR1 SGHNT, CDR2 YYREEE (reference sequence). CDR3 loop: CASSLGLGLANTGELFF. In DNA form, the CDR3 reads TGTGCCAGCAGCTTAGGGCTGGGACTAGCAAACACCGGGGAGCTGTTTTTT.

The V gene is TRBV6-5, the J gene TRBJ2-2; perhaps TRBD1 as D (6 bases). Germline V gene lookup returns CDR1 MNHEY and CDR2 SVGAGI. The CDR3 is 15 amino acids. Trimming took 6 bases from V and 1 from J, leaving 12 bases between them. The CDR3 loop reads CASSRGQKNTGELFF. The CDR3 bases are TGTGCCAGCAGCAGAGGACAGAAGAACACCGGGGAGCTGTTTTTT.

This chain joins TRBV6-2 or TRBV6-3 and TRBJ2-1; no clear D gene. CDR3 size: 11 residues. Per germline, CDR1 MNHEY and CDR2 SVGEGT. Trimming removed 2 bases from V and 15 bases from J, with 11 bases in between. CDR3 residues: CASSYPTSRFF. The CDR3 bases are TGTGCCAGCAGTTACCCAACATCACGGTTCTTC.

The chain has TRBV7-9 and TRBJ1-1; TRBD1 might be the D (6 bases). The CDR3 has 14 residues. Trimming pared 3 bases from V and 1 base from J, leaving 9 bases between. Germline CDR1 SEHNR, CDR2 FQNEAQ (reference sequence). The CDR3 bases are TGTGCCAGCAGCTTGAGGACAGCGAACACTGAAGCTTTCTTT. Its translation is CASSLRTANTEAFF.

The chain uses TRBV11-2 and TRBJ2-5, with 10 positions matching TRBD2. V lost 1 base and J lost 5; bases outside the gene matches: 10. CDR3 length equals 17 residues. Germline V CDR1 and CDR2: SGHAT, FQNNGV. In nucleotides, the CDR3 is TGTGCCAGCAGCTTAGTTTTGCTAGCGGGGGAGGTCGAGACCCAGTACTTC. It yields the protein CASSLVLLAGEVETQYF.

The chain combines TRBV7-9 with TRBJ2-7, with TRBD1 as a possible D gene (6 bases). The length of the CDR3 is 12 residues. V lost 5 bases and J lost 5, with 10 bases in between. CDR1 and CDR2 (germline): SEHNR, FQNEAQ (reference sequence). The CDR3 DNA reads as TGTGCCAGCAGCCCCTACAGGGACGAGCAGTACTTC. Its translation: CASSPYRDEQYF.

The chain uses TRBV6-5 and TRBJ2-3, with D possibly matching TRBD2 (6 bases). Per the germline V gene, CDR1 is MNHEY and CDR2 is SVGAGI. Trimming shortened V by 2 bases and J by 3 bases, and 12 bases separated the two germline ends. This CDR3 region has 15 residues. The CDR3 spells CASSYEGRSTDTQYF. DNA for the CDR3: TGTGCCAGCAGTTACGAAGGGAGGAGTACAGATACGCAGTATTTT.

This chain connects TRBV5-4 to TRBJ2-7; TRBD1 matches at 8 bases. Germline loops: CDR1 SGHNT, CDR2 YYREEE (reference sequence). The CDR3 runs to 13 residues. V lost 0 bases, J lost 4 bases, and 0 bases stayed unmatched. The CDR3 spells CASSLDRGYEQYF. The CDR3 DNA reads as TGTGCCAGCAGCTTGGACAGGGGGTACGAGCAGTACTTC.